Listed below are T cell receptor beta chains from one sample, sequenced in a study of cytomegalovirus exposure and HLA in healthy donors. The assay was immunoSEQ multiplex PCR, and TCRdb's table has in-frame clones only and misses some. The table shows approximately 210,000 clones, with 79% occurring only once. The sequencing input was PBMCs. Receptors originate from a girl aged 10 to 17 in good health and CMV-seropositive. Both conserved end residues are part of each CDR3. The D gene is left open where the match is weak. For some rows the clone size is stated as once, few or many, or as a class when expanded; others skip it.

TGTGCCAGCAGCGTCAGGGTGGGTTGGACTGAAGCTTTCTTT,CASSVRVGWTEAFF,TRBJ1-1,NA,TRBV5-6,NA
TGTGCCAGCAGTGTGGCGGGGGGGGGCTCCTACAATGAGCAGTTCTTC,CASSVAGGGSYNEQFF,TRBJ2-1,TRBD2,TRBV6-4,NA
TGTGCCAGCAGCTTCAACTCTGGGGCCAACGTCCTGACTTTC,CASSFNSGANVLTF,TRBJ2-6,NA,TRBV11-2,NA
TGTGCCAGCAGCTTGGCCGGGGGTCCGGGTAATTCACCCCTCCACTTT,CASSLAGGPGNSPLHF,TRBJ1-6,NA,TRBV5-5,few
TGTGCCAGCAGCTTAGAACGCGGACTCTTGAACGAGCAGTACTTC,CASSLERGLLNEQYF,TRBJ2-7,NA,TRBV5-6,NA
TGTGCCAGCAGTCCCACCGGGACAGGGTGGTACGAGCAGTACTTC,CASSPTGTGWYEQYF,TRBJ2-7,TRBD1,TRBV6-5,NA
TGTGCCAGCAGTTTCCCGAATTCACCCCTCCACTTT,CASSFPNSPLHF,TRBJ1-6,NA,TRBV27,few
TGTGCCAGCAGTTTGTCGCAGGCCCCTACCTACGAGCAGTACTTC,CASSLSQAPTYEQYF,TRBJ2-7,NA,TRBV27,NA
TGTGCCAGCAGCCCCGGGGACAATCAGCCCCAGCATTTT,CASSPGDNQPQHF,TRBJ1-5,NA,TRBV5-6,NA
TGTGCCAGCAGATGGCGGGGGAACACAGATACGCAGTATTTT,CASRWRGNTDTQYF,TRBJ2-3,TRBD2,TRBV6-6,NA
TGTGCCAGCTCACGGCTGGAGGGGGAGACCCAGTACTTC,CASSRLEGETQYF,TRBJ2-5,NA,TRBV18,NA
TGTGCCAGCAGCCCAGGGACAGGGGGCCACACCGGGGAGCTGTTTTTT,CASSPGTGGHTGELFF,TRBJ2-2,TRBD1,TRBV7-2,NA
TGTGCCAGCACCTTGGTCGGGGGCACCGGGGAGCTGTTTTTT,CASTLVGGTGELFF,TRBJ2-2,NA,TRBV27,NA
TGTGCCAGCAGGGACAGGGCGAACACTGAAGCTTTCTTT,CASRDRANTEAFF,TRBJ1-1,TRBD1,TRBV6-6,NA
TGCGCCAGCAGCTTAGCGGGGAGCTCCTACAATGAGCAGTTCTTC,CASSLAGSSYNEQFF,TRBJ2-1,TRBD2,TRBV5-1,NA